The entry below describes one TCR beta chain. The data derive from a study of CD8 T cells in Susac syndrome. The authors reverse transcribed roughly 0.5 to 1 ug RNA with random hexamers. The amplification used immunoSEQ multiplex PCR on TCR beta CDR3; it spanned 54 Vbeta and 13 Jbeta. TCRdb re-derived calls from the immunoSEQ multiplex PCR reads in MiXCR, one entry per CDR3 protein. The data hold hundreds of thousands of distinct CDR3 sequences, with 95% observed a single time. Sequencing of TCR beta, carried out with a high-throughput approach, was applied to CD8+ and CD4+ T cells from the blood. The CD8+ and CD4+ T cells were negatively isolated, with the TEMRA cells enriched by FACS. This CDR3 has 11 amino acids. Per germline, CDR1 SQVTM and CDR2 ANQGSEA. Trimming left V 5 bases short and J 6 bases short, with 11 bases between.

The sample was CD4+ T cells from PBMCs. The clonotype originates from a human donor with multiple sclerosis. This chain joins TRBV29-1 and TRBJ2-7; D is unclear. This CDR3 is CSVKTGGEQYF. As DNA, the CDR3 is TGCAGCGTTAAGACGGGCGGCGAGCAGTACTTC.